The 16 T cell receptor beta chains below were found in one sample sequenced in a study of T-cell reconstitution after alpha-beta-depleted transplantation in children (TCRdb year 2016). The library was produced with PCR. Sequencing used an Illumina HiSeq 2500. To normalize quantification of the TCRbeta repertoire, the TCR libraries were built with molecular barcoding that relied on unique molecular identifiers. TCRdb reanalyzed the raw reads on its own, using fastp at Q25 for trimming and MiXCR for clone calling, and kept in-frame beta chains. Rows with a matching CDR3 protein are joined into one entry that keeps the most common DNA and genes. For this sample there are around 300,000 distinct CDR3 sequences; 20% to 30% appear just once. 9.5% to 13% of the sample is held by the ten biggest clonotypes. The treatment or condition label, as the study defines it: allogeneic hematopoietic cell transplantation with graft depleted of TCRalphabeta T cells and CD19 B cells.

This specimen consisted of PBMCs, mostly from graft donor cells, obtained 180 days after TCRalphabeta/CD19-depleted stem cell transplant. Receptors were obtained from a male patient younger than 18 who had a stem cell transplant for acute lymphoblastic leukemia, so the T cells may come from the graft donor.

The rearrangement uses TRBV6-5 and TRBJ2-7; 7 bases line up with TRBD2. This CDR3 has 15 residues. Germline V gives CDR1 MNHEY, CDR2 SVGAGI. The trim removed 4 bases at V and 0 bases at J, leaving 6 bases unmatched. CDR3 sequence reads: CASSFQSSGSYEQYF. The CDR3 DNA sequence: TGTGCCAGCAGTTTCCAATCTAGCGGCTCCTACGAGCAGTACTTC.

This rearrangement joins TRBV25-1 to TRBJ2-4, with D maybe TRBD2 (6 bases). CDR1 and CDR2 from the germline V gene are MGHDK and SYGVNS. The CDR3 sequence is 16 residues long. Trimming removed 4 bases from V and 0 bases from J, with 13 bases in between. CDR3 nucleotides: TGTGCCAGCAGTGCCAGACTAGGGTTAGCCAAAAACATTCAGTACTTC. Translated, it gives CASSARLGLAKNIQYF.

Written as DNA, the CDR3 is TGTGCCAGCAGCCAGGTCTTTGGACTAGCGGAGTACTACGAGCAGTACTTC. Protein product: CASSQVFGLAEYYEQYF. The chain combines TRBV3-1 with TRBJ2-7, with 10 positions matching TRBD2. The germline V gene encodes CDR1 LGHDT and CDR2 YNNKEL (reference sequence). The J segment lost 3 bases and the V segment lost 3 bases, leaving 11 bases of the junction unmatched. The CDR3 spans 17 residues.

The chain employs TRBV28 and TRBJ1-3; no definite D call. CDR1 MDHEN and CDR2 SYDVKM come from the germline V gene. Trimming left V 5 bases short and J 4 bases short, with 12 bases between. The CDR3 sequence is 14 residues long. CDR3 sequence (DNA): TGTGCCAGCAGTAAACTTAGCAGGGGAAACACCATATATTTT. As protein: CASSKLSRGNTIYF.

This clonotype showed up just a few times. The rearrangement uses TRBV14 and TRBJ1-2; the D is unclear. The CDR3 consists of 12 residues. The germline gives CDR1 SGHDN, CDR2 FVKESK. V lost 4 bases and J lost 7, with 10 bases in between. The CDR3 loop is CASSPGFRGYTF. CDR3 nucleotide sequence: TGTGCCAGCAGCCCGGGGTTCCGTGGCTACACCTTC.

This clonotype has more than one count but fewer than ten. V and J are TRBV29-1 and TRBJ2-7; 9 bases match TRBD2. This CDR3 is 13 amino acids long. Per the germline V gene, CDR1 is SQVTM and CDR2 is ANQGSEA. V lost 7 bases to trimming and J lost 5 bases; unmatched junction nucleotides: 9. CDR3 DNA sequence: TGCAGCGCCTGCGGGACTAGCATCCACGAGCAGTACTTC. This codes for CSACGTSIHEQYF.

This clonotype was observed a handful of times. The chain employs TRBV20-1 and TRBJ1-2, with no clear D. Trimming shortened V by 3 bases and J by 2 bases, and 10 bases separated the two germline ends. CDR1 and CDR2 (germline): DFQATT, SNEGSKA (reference sequence). This CDR3 contains 13 residues. CDR3 nucleotide sequence: TGCAGTGCTAGGTCCAGACGGAACTATGGCTACACCTTC. This codes for CSARSRRNYGYTF.

The genes are TRBV6-5 and TRBJ2-1; 7 nucleotides agree with TRBD1. CDR3 length equals 16 residues. Germline CDR1 is MNHEY and CDR2 is SVGAGI. Trimming took 0 bases from V and 4 from J; bases not matched to a gene: 6. Written as DNA, the CDR3 is TGTGCCAGCAGTTACTCCAGAGGGACAGATTACAATGAGCAGTTCTTC. Its protein is CASSYSRGTDYNEQFF.

This clonotype has only a few counts. The chain links TRBV18 to TRBJ2-3; D is possibly TRBD2 (6 bases). V was cut by 2 bases and J by 7 bases, with 13 bases left in between. The germline CDR1 and CDR2 sequences are KGHSH and LQKENI. CDR3 length: 14 residues. The DNA for the CDR3 is TGTGCCAGCTCACCAGCGGGGAACGGGTATACGCAGTATTTT. Amino acid sequence: CASSPAGNGYTQYF.

V and J are TRBV20-1 and TRBJ2-7; maybe TRBD2 (6 bases). This CDR3 is 14 amino acids long. From germline, CDR1 is DFQATT and CDR2 SNEGSKA (reference sequence). With 5 bases removed from V and 2 bases from J, the gap between germline ends came to 16 bases. The CDR3 loop reads CSACPRGRPYEQYF. CDR3 DNA sequence: TGCAGTGCTTGCCCCAGAGGGAGGCCCTACGAGCAGTACTTC.

The chain is built from TRBV5-1 and TRBJ1-2; maybe TRBD1 (6 bases). V was trimmed by 5 bases and J by 5 bases, leaving 19 bases between them. CDR3 length equals 15 residues. Germline CDR1 reads SGHRS; CDR2 reads YFSETQ. CDR3 amino acids: CASRGTTLFGYGYTF. The CDR3 DNA follows: TGCGCCAGCAGAGGGACAACTCTCTTTGGTTATGGCTACACCTTC.

This clonotype is medium-sized (0.01 to 0.1%) within its sample. V and J are TRBV27 and TRBJ2-7; 11 nucleotides match TRBD2. This CDR3 has 16 residues. The V segment lost 2 bases and the J segment 2 bases; nucleotides outside the gene matches: 5. In germline, CDR1 is MNHEY, CDR2 SMNVEV (reference sequence). In nucleotides, the CDR3 is TGTGCCAGCAGTTTACTAGCGGGAGGCCTCACCTACGAGCAGTACTTC. It encodes CASSLLAGGLTYEQYF.

This clonotype was detected only once. The chain recombines TRBV6-2 or TRBV6-3 with TRBJ2-5; TRBD2 matches at 12 bases. Germline V gives CDR1 MNHEY, CDR2 SVGEGT. V dropped 4 bases and J dropped 6; count of bases not matched to a gene: 12. The CDR3 runs to 17 residues. The CDR3 nucleotides read TGTGCCAGCAGTTTTGCCTTGACTAGCGGGAGTGCGAAGACCCAGTACTTC. It encodes CASSFALTSGSAKTQYF.

The chain has TRBV6-1 and TRBJ2-3; TRBD1 agrees at 7 bases. The CDR3 runs to 14 residues. Germline V gene sequence: CDR1 MNHNS, CDR2 SASEGT. After removal of 11 bases from V and 1 base from J, the junction contained 9 bases not matched to a gene. CDR3 sequence reads: CAAGRQGGTDTQYF. The DNA for the CDR3 is TGTGCCGCGGGCCGCCAGGGGGGCACAGATACGCAGTATTTT.

The sample holds a few counts of this clonotype. The gene calls are TRBV5-1 and TRBJ2-2; maybe TRBD1 (5 bases). V lost 4 bases, J lost 7 bases, and 11 bases lay in between. The CDR3 is made up of 13 amino acids. CDR1 is SGHRS, CDR2 YFSETQ, per germline. The CDR3 DNA follows: TGCGCCAGCAGCCCAGGGCTCTACGGGGAGCTGTTTTTT. Protein product: CASSPGLYGELFF.

The CDR3, as DNA: TGTGCCAGCAGCAAAGGCACTAGCGGGCTCGAGCAGTACTTC. It translates to CASSKGTSGLEQYF. The chain recombines TRBV7-3 with TRBJ2-7, with 9 nucleotides matching TRBD2. This CDR3 region has 14 residues. V shed 5 bases and J 6 bases; nucleotides not matched to a gene: 8. Germline V lookup: CDR1 SGHTA, CDR2 FQGTGA.